What follows are 7 T cell receptor beta chains derived from one specimen sequenced in a study of beta chain features in type 1 diabetes. Investigators reverse transcribed all isolated RNA, so they sequenced expressed TCRB transcripts. Measured with immunoSEQ multiplex PCR; TCRdb has only the in-frame clones, and not every one. Seen here are under 300,000 clones, 27% observed once, and the top ten hold about 3.9%. Sequenced material: central memory CD4+ T cells from blood. The origin of the receptors is a man aged 25-45 years in good health.

The V gene is TRBV10-2, the J gene TRBJ1-2, with D hard to call. Trimming shortened V by 3 bases and J by 1 base, and 6 bases separated the two germline ends. The germline CDR1 and CDR2 sequences are WSHSY and SAAADI. The CDR3 runs 13 residues. CDR3 residues: CASSDGLNYGYTF. The CDR3 DNA reads TGCGCCAGCAGTGATGGACTTAACTATGGCTACACCTTC.

This clone occurred a few times. This chain connects TRBV30 to TRBJ2-5; 9 bases are shared with TRBD2. The germline V gene has CDR1 GTSNPN and CDR2 SVGIG (reference sequence). The V and J ends lost 5 bases and 5 bases, in that order; junction bases with no gene match: 6. The CDR3 totals 13 residues. The DNA of the CDR3 is TGTGCCTGGGAGCGGGGGGCCCTCGAGACCCAGTACTTC. Its protein product is CAWERGALETQYF.

The sample holds a few counts of this clone. The genes are TRBV10-3 and TRBJ2-3, with 8 bases matching TRBD1. Looked up from germline, CDR1 is ENHRY and CDR2 is SYGVKD. The V and J ends lost 7 bases and 2 bases, in that order; junction bases with no gene match: 5. This CDR3 has 14 amino acids. The CDR3 is CAIKQGQATDTQYF. The CDR3 nucleotides read TGTGCCATCAAGCAGGGACAGGCCACAGATACGCAGTATTTT.

V and J are TRBV5-4 and TRBJ2-5, with 8 bases identical to TRBD2. After removal of 0 bases from V and 5 bases from J, the junction contained 6 bases not matched to a gene. The CDR3 covers 15 residues. In germline, CDR1 is SGHNT, CDR2 YYREEE (reference sequence). As DNA, the CDR3 is TGTGCCAGCAGCTTGGGTGGGACTAGTGGGGAGACCCAGTACTTC. It yields the protein CASSLGGTSGETQYF.

In its sample, this clone was seen once. This may be a read error: a much more frequent sequence differs by one nucleotide. Other DNA sequences in this sample translate to the same CDR3. The chain uses TRBV7-9 and TRBJ2-1; perhaps TRBD2 as D (6 bases). The length of the CDR3 is 17 residues. Trimming took 2 bases from V and 6 from J, leaving 20 bases between them. Germline V gene lookup returns CDR1 SEHNR and CDR2 FQNEAQ (reference sequence). The CDR3 here is CASSLPFRLDSSNEQFF. The CDR3 DNA is TGTGCCAGCAGCTTACCCTTTCGACTAGACTCTTCCAATGAGCAGTTCTTC.

The J gene is TRBJ2-2, the V gene TRBV4-1; no clear D gene. CDR1 is MGHRA, CDR2 YSYEKL, per germline. V was pared by 0 bases and J by 6 bases, with 5 bases between. The CDR3 is made up of 13 amino acids. The CDR3 sequence is CASSQDISGELFF. As DNA, the CDR3 is TGCGCCAGCAGCCAAGATATCTCCGGGGAGCTGTTTTTT.

This clone occurred many times. The chain uses TRBV10-3 and TRBJ2-7; 12 nucleotides align to TRBD1. This CDR3 spans 12 amino acids. V lost 11 bases to trimming and J lost 7 bases; unmatched junction nucleotides: 6. Germline lookup yields CDR1 ENHRY and CDR2 SYGVKD. CDR3 DNA: TGTGCCGTCCGGGACAGGGGGCATGAGCAGTACTTC. Protein product: CAVRDRGHEQYF.